The clone carrying this T cell receptor (beta chain) turned up a few times. Its target is unknown. TCRdb called the 5' RACE reads again in MiXCR, with one record for every CDR3 protein. The table has a few hundred thousand distinct CDR3 sequences, 7% to 9% seen once; the top ten hold about 15%. V was pared by 3 bases and J by 3 bases, with 4 bases of the junction left unmatched. The germline gives CDR1 MDHEN, CDR2 SYDVKM. This CDR3 contains 15 residues. The data were taken from a study of CD8 T cells in ankylosing spondylitis. Study-wide points: Characteristic of ankylosing spondylitis blood, it appeared, was a TCR beta motif comprising roughly 8 highly homologous variants.

This receptor was taken from a male donor with ankylosing spondylitis. What was sequenced was blood, either unsorted or a sorted T cell fraction (not recorded which). The chain is built from TRBV28 and TRBJ2-7; 11 bases agree with TRBD2. CDR3 residues: CASSLTSGDVYEQYF. The CDR3, as DNA: TGTGCCAGCAGTTTGACTAGCGGGGACGTCTACGAGCAGTACTTC.